Shown below are 30 T cell receptor beta chains from a single sample sequenced in a study of shared clonotypes between healthy human individuals (dated by TCRdb to about 2020). Library construction relied on the immunoSEQ multiplex PCR assay. In TCRdb, the immuneACCESS table is reduced to in-frame sequences with V and J assigned. These tables do not hold every clone; where another copy was compared, an unresolved V gene accounts for under half, and the others remain unexplained. The sample table shows around 480,000 clones, and about three quarters are seen once. Approximately 12% of the sample lies in the top ten. The specimen sequenced was PBMCs. The receptors shown here come from a woman between 40 and 55 years old in good health. Some clones in this sample may be carry-over from other donors' samples.

This clone was recorded once. The chain couples TRBV6-5 to TRBJ2-7; 12 bases fit TRBD2. Germline CDR1 and CDR2: MNHEY and SVGAGI. V lost 6 bases, J lost 5 bases, and 8 bases stayed unmatched. This CDR3 region has 15 residues. CDR3 protein: CASSLTSGRINEQYF. DNA for the CDR3: TGTGCCAGCAGCCTTACTAGCGGGAGGATCAACGAGCAGTACTTC.

This clone was found many times. The J gene is TRBJ2-3, the V gene TRBV4-2, with a tentative D call TRBD2 (5 bases). The CDR3 covers 15 residues. Germline-derived CDR1 and CDR2 are LGHNA and YNFKEQ. Trimming took 1 base from V and 3 from J, leaving 11 bases between them. The CDR3: CASSQAKGDTDTQYF. The CDR3 DNA sequence: TGTGCCAGCAGCCAAGCAAAGGGAGATACAGATACGCAGTATTTT.

The chain couples TRBV28 to TRBJ1-2, with D possibly TRBD1 on 5 matching bases. The CDR3 loop spans 12 amino acids. The germline V and J ends were trimmed by 8 bases and 4 bases, with 11 bases remaining between them. Germline V gene lookup returns CDR1 MDHEN and CDR2 SYDVKM. The CDR3 bases are TGTGCCAGCGGGGGGGTCCCCTATGGCTACACCTTC. It codes for CASGGVPYGYTF.

The V call is TRBV6-5, the J call TRBJ2-5, with a tentative D call TRBD1 (6 bases). Germline CDR1 MNHEY, CDR2 SVGAGI. Trimming stripped 4 bases from V and 6 bases from J, with 12 bases between. CDR3 size: 13 residues. This CDR3 reads CASSLQGLQTQYF. CDR3 sequence (DNA): TGTGCCAGCAGTTTACAGGGTTTGCAGACCCAGTACTTC.

The chain is built from TRBV27 and TRBJ2-4; TRBD1 agrees at 7 bases. The CDR3 extends over 14 amino acids. Germline V gives CDR1 MNHEY, CDR2 SMNVEV (reference sequence). The V gene end was trimmed by 6 bases and the J gene end by 10 bases; junction bases not matched to a gene: 12. The CDR3 region has the DNA TGTGCCAGCAGCTTGAACCGGGACAGCGCAATTCAGTACTTC. Encoded protein: CASSLNRDSAIQYF.

The chain couples TRBV2 to TRBJ2-5; 8 bases are shared with TRBD1. The CDR3 has 14 amino acids. In germline, CDR1 is SNHLY, CDR2 FYNNEI. J gave up 2 bases and V 6 bases, and 5 bases lay outside the gene matches. CDR3 amino acids: CASRGTGPQETQYF. In DNA, the CDR3 is TGTGCCAGCAGGGGGACAGGCCCTCAAGAGACCCAGTACTTC.

The genes are TRBV18 and TRBJ2-7; 7 bases line up with TRBD2. Germline values: CDR1 KGHSH, CDR2 LQKENI. The CDR3 is made up of 17 amino acids. The V segment lost 2 bases and the J segment 2 bases; nucleotides outside the gene matches: 12. DNA for the CDR3: TGTGCCAGCTCACCAACTGAACCGGGACTACATCCCTACGAGCAGTACTTC. It encodes CASSPTEPGLHPYEQYF.

The gene calls are TRBV19 and TRBJ2-5; 7 bases map to TRBD2. The germline gives CDR1 LNHDA, CDR2 SQIVND (reference sequence). V lost 6 bases and J lost 2; bases outside the gene matches: 15. The CDR3 loop spans 17 amino acids. In DNA, the CDR3 is TGTGCCAGTAGCCCCCGGCGGGCTAGCGGAAGTCAAGAGACCCAGTACTTC. Protein sequence: CASSPRRASGSQETQYF.

This clone has a single count. This chain uses TRBV5-4 with TRBJ1-3, with D possibly matching TRBD1 (5 bases). The CDR3 is 14 residues long. Germline V gene lookup returns CDR1 SGHNT and CDR2 YYREEE (reference sequence). V shed 2 bases and J shed 4 bases, with 10 bases lying between them. The CDR3 coding sequence is TGTGCCAGCAGCTTCGCAGGGCAAGGAAACACCATATATTTT. Translating gives CASSFAGQGNTIYF.

The V call is TRBV19, the J call TRBJ2-7; D is undetermined. The CDR3 sequence is 14 residues long. Germline values: CDR1 LNHDA, CDR2 SQIVND (reference sequence). Trimming shortened V by 3 bases and J by 0 bases, and 9 bases separated the two germline ends. CDR3 region: CASSIQSDSYEQYF. The CDR3 DNA sequence: TGTGCCAGTAGTATCCAAAGCGACTCCTACGAGCAGTACTTC.

The rearrangement links TRBV30 to TRBJ2-1; 10 bases match TRBD2. The CDR3 has 17 residues. The germline gives CDR1 GTSNPN, CDR2 SVGIG (reference sequence). Trimming cost V 4 bases and J 3 bases; bases outside gene matches: 12. The CDR3 sequence is CAWTQILAGGLYNEQFF. The CDR3 nucleotides read TGTGCCTGGACCCAGATTTTAGCGGGAGGCCTCTACAATGAGCAGTTCTTC.

The V call is TRBV28, the J call TRBJ2-1; TRBD1 might be the D (6 bases). V lost 5 bases and J 7 bases, leaving 15 bases between the germline ends. From germline, CDR1 is MDHEN and CDR2 SYDVKM. The CDR3 runs to 14 residues. CDR3 amino acids: CASSPSTGLNEQFF. CDR3 in DNA: TGTGCCAGCAGTCCCTCCACAGGGTTGAATGAGCAGTTCTTC. Drawing the rest from reference TRBV28 and TRBJ2-1, the complete variable domain is DVKVTQSSRYLVKRTGEKVFLECVQDMDHENMFWYRQDPGLGLRLIYFSYDVKMKEKGDIPEGYSVSREKKERFSLILESASTNQTSMYLCASSPSTGLNEQFFGPGTRLTVL.

The chain employs TRBV6-5 and TRBJ1-1; a weak D match, TRBD1 (5 bases). Per the germline V gene, CDR1 is MNHEY and CDR2 is SVGAGI. The CDR3 extends over 13 amino acids. V was cut by 6 bases and J by 11 bases, with 19 bases left in between. The CDR3 here is CASRIDTRGPAFF. In nucleotides, the CDR3 is TGTGCCAGCAGAATTGATACGAGGGGCCCTGCTTTCTTT.

This clone was counted only a few times. Other DNA sequences in the same sample also yield this CDR3. The chain combines TRBV4-1 with TRBJ2-1; 9 nucleotides agree with TRBD2. Germline V gene sequence: CDR1 MGHRA, CDR2 YSYEKL. J lost 1 base, V lost 1 base, and 8 bases had no gene match. The CDR3 has 18 residues. CDR3 coding DNA: TGCGCCAGCAGCCAAGGCCGTAGCGGGAGTGAGTCCTACAATGAGCAGTTCTTC. Its protein is CASSQGRSGSESYNEQFF.

V and J are TRBV21-1 and TRBJ2-5; TRBD1, the table's D call, lacks a check against the DNA. TRBV21-1 is listed as a pseudogene. The CDR3 loop spans 16 amino acids. The CDR3 protein is CASSKSELTGEETQYF. The CDR3 region has the DNA TGTGCCAGCAGCAAATCCGAACTGACAGGGGAAGAGACCCAGTACTTC.

The chain recombines TRBV10-3 with TRBJ2-5; the D is unclear. The CDR3 runs 13 residues. Between the trimmed V and J ends, which lost 6 bases and 2 bases, there was a span of 10 bases. Germline CDR1 reads ENHRY; CDR2 reads SYGVKD. The DNA of the CDR3 is TGTGCCATCAGACAGTTTGAGCAAGAGACCCAGTACTTC. Residues: CAIRQFEQETQYF.

As to this clone: Other DNA sequences from this sample encode an identical CDR3 as well. The chain is built from TRBV7-9 and TRBJ2-5; 7 nucleotides line up with TRBD2. The J segment lost 1 base and the V segment lost 4 bases, leaving 0 bases of the junction unmatched. CDR3 size: 13 residues. Germline values: CDR1 SEHNR, CDR2 FQNEAQ (reference sequence). The CDR3 DNA reads as TGTGCCAGCAGCTCTAGCGGCCAAGAGACCCAGTACTTC. Translated, it gives CASSSSGQETQYF.

The chain carries TRBV5-6 and TRBJ1-1; D might be TRBD1 (5 bases). CDR1 is SGHDT, CDR2 YYEEEE, per germline. The CDR3 contains 14 residues. V shed 4 bases and J shed 0 bases, with 10 bases lying between them. The CDR3: CASSQTRVNTEAFF. CDR3 bases: TGTGCCAGCAGCCAAACCAGGGTGAACACTGAAGCTTTCTTT.

The chain carries TRBV15 and TRBJ2-3; D is undetermined. This CDR3 contains 15 residues. Per the germline V gene, CDR1 is LNHNV and CDR2 is YYDKDF (reference sequence). V was pared by 4 bases and J by 2 bases, with 13 bases between. This CDR3 reads CATSISRPFTDTQYF. CDR3 nucleotides: TGTGCCACCAGCATCTCTAGACCCTTCACAGATACGCAGTATTTT. The whole variable domain, filled in from reference TRBV15 and TRBJ2-3, reads DAMVIQNPRYQVTQFGKPVTLSCSQTLNHNVMYWYQQKSSQAPKLLFHYYDKDFNNEADTPDNFQSRRPNTSFCFLDIRSPGLGDTAMYLCATSISRPFTDTQYFGPGTRLTVL.

The chain recombines TRBV14 with TRBJ1-1, with TRBD1 identical over 8 bases. CDR1 and CDR2 (germline): SGHDN, FVKESK. Trimming took 2 bases from V and 4 from J; bases not matched to a gene: 12. The CDR3 length is 17 residues. Here the CDR3 DNA reads TGTGCCAGCAGCCAAATTTTCGCGACAGGGGTGGGCACTGAAGCTTTCTTT. As protein: CASSQIFATGVGTEAFF.

The chain carries TRBV6-1 and TRBJ1-4; D perhaps matches TRBD1 (5 bases). The V gene lost 2 bases and the J gene lost 0 bases, with 10 bases spanning the gap. Germline V CDR1 and CDR2: MNHNS, SASEGT. This CDR3 contains 16 residues. Here the CDR3 reads CASSELGQATNEKLFF. The CDR3 DNA reads as TGTGCCAGCAGTGAACTCGGACAAGCAACTAATGAAAAACTGTTTTTT.

This chain uses TRBV5-1 with TRBJ2-3, with D perhaps given as TRBD1 or TRBD2 (6 bases each). This CDR3 is built from 20 residues. Looked up from germline, CDR1 is SGHRS and CDR2 is YFSETQ. Trimming shortened V by 0 bases and J by 3 bases, and 26 bases separated the two germline ends. In DNA form, the CDR3 reads TGCGCCAGCAGCTTGGAGGGGGTACGGACAAGCGGAGGGGTTACAGATACGCAGTATTTT. It specifies CASSLEGVRTSGGVTDTQYF. Looking up the rest from reference TRBV5-1 and TRBJ2-3 gives the full variable domain: KAGVTQTPRYLIKTRGQQVTLSCSPISGHRSVSWYQQTPGQGLQFLFEYFSETQRNKGNFPGRFSGRQFSNSRSEMNVSTLELGDSALYLCASSLEGVRTSGGVTDTQYFGPGTRLTVL.

V is TRBV28 and J is TRBJ2-1; D is perhaps TRBD2 (5 bases). The germline gives CDR1 MDHEN, CDR2 SYDVKM. This CDR3 contains 16 residues. V was shortened by 4 bases and J by 0 bases, with 13 bases between the two germline ends. CDR3 residues: CASSSIGESSYNEQFF. The CDR3 DNA reads TGTGCCAGCAGTTCGATCGGGGAGAGCTCCTACAATGAGCAGTTCTTC.

This clone was observed many times. CDR3 in DNA: TGTGCCAGCAGTGTCTGGGATGCGAACACTGAAGCTTTCTTT. It codes for CASSVWDANTEAFF. The chain has TRBV2 and TRBJ1-1; D gene unclear. CDR1 is SNHLY, CDR2 FYNNEI, per germline. The V and J ends lost 4 bases and 1 base respectively, with 10 bases between them. This CDR3 spans 14 amino acids.

V gene TRBV19 combines with J gene TRBJ2-7, with no clear D. Germline V gene data show CDR1 as LNHDA and CDR2 as SQIVND (reference sequence). This CDR3 has 14 residues. The V and J ends lost 2 bases and 3 bases respectively, with 11 bases between them. CDR3 protein: CASSISSANYEQYF. The CDR3, as DNA: TGTGCCAGTAGTATATCCAGCGCTAACTACGAGCAGTACTTC.

The chain links TRBV7-9 to TRBJ2-4; D not resolved. Per the germline V gene, CDR1 is SEHNR and CDR2 is FQNEAQ (reference sequence). Trimming left V 6 bases short and J 0 bases short, with 3 bases between. The CDR3 is 12 residues long. In DNA form, the CDR3 reads TGTGCCAGCAGTCTAGCCAAAAACATTCAGTACTTC. The encoded protein is CASSLAKNIQYF.

This rearrangement joins TRBV19 to TRBJ1-5; D unclear. V shed 6 bases and J shed 4 bases, with 7 bases lying between them. Germline CDR1 LNHDA, CDR2 SQIVND (reference sequence). This CDR3 has 12 amino acids. CDR3 amino acids: CASSRTNQPQHF. The CDR3 DNA reads as TGTGCCAGTAGCAGGACTAATCAGCCCCAGCATTTT.

The chain has TRBV29-1 and TRBJ2-7, with 16 bases matching TRBD2. V dropped 3 bases and J dropped 6; count of bases not matched to a gene: 11. CDR1 SQVTM and CDR2 ANQGSEA come from the germline V gene. The CDR3 loop spans 17 amino acids. DNA of the CDR3: TGCAGCGTTGAGGGACTAGCGGGAGGGCCAAGATTCGGCGAGCAGTACTTC. Amino acid sequence: CSVEGLAGGPRFGEQYF.

V and J are TRBV10-2 and TRBJ1-4; no clear D gene. This CDR3 contains 14 residues. Trimming left V 5 bases short and J 8 bases short, with 15 bases between. Germline CDR1 reads WSHSY; CDR2 reads SAAADI. The CDR3 region is CASSRGEGYEKLFF. CDR3 DNA sequence: TGCGCCAGCAGTCGCGGGGAGGGTTACGAAAAACTGTTTTTT.

As for this clone: Other DNA sequences from this sample encode an identical CDR3 as well. The CDR3 protein is CSVRTGNSNQPQHF. In DNA form, the CDR3 reads TGCAGCGTTCGGACAGGGAATAGCAATCAGCCCCAGCATTTT. This chain uses TRBV29-1 with TRBJ1-5, with 8 bases that match TRBD1. The CDR3 is 14 amino acids. Germline V gene lookup returns CDR1 SQVTM and CDR2 ANQGSEA. The trim removed 5 bases at V and 0 bases at J, leaving 3 bases unmatched.